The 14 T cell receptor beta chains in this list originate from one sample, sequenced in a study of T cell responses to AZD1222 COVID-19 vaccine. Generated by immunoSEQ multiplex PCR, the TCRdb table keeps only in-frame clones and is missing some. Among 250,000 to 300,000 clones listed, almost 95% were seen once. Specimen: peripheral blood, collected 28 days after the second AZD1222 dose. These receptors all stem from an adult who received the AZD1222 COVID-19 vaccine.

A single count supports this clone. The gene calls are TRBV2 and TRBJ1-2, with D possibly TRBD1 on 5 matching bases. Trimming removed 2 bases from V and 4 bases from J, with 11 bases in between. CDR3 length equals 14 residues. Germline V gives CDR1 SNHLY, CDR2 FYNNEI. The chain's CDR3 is CASSEPGEGYGYTF. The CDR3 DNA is TGTGCCAGCAGTGAACCGGGGGAGGGCTATGGCTACACCTTC.

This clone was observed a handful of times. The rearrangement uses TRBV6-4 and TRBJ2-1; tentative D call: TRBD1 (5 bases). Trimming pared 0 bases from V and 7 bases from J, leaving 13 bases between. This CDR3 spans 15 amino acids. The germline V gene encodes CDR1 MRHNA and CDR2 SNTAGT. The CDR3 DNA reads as TGTGCCAGCAGTGACTCGGCGCTGGGGCGGAATGAGCAGTTCTTC. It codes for CASSDSALGRNEQFF.

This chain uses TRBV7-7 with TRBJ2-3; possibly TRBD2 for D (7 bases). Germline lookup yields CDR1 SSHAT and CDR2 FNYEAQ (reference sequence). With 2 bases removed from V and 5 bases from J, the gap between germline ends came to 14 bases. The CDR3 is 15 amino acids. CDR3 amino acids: CASSLRGRAGDTQYF. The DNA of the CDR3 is TGTGCCAGCAGCTTAAGGGGGAGGGCCGGAGATACGCAGTATTTT.

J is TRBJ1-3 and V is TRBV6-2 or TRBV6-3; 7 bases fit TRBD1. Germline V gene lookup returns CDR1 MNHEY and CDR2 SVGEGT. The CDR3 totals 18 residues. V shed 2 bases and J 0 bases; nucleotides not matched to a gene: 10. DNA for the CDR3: TGTGCCAGCAGTTACGCGTTCGACAGGGCCTTCTCTGGAAACACCATATATTTT. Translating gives CASSYAFDRAFSGNTIYF.

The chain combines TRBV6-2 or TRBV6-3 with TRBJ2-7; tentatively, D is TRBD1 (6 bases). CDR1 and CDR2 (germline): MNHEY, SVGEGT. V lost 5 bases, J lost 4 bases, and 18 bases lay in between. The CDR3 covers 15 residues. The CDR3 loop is CASSKTRDKAYEQYF. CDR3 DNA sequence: TGTGCCAGCAGTAAAACCCGGGACAAAGCGTACGAGCAGTACTTC.

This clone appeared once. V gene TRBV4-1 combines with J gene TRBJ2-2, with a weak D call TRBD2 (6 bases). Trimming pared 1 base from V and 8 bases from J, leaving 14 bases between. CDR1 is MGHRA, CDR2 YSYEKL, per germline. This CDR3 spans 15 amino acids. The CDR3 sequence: CASSQGGRPTGELFF. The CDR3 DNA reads TGCGCCAGCAGCCAAGGAGGGAGGCCTACGGGGGAGCTGTTTTTT.

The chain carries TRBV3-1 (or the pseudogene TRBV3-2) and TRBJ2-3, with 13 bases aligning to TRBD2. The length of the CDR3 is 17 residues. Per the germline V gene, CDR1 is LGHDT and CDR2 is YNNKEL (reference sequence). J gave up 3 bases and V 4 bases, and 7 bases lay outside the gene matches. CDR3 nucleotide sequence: TGTGCCAGCAGCCCCCGGACTAGCGGGGGAGGGACAGATACGCAGTATTTT. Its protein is CASSPRTSGGGTDTQYF.

The CDR3 is CASSRLSMSVDTQYF. The CDR3 DNA reads as TGTGCCAGCAGCCGACTTAGTATGAGTGTAGATACGCAGTATTTT. J is TRBJ2-3 and V is TRBV5-6; D gene unclear. The CDR3 has 15 residues. The ends were cut back, 4 bases at V and 5 bases at J, with 17 bases in the middle. The germline gives CDR1 SGHDT, CDR2 YYEEEE.

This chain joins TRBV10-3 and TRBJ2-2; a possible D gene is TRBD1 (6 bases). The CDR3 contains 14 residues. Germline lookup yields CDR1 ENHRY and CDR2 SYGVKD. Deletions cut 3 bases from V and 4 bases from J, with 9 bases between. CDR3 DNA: TGTGCCATCAGTGACAGGGGAGTCACCGGGGAGCTGTTTTTT. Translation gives CAISDRGVTGELFF.

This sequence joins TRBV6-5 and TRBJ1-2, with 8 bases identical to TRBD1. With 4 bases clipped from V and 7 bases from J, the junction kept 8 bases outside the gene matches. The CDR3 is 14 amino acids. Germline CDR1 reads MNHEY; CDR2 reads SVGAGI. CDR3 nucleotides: TGTGCCAGCAGTTTGGGACAGGCGGTGGGTGGCTACACCTTC. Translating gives CASSLGQAVGGYTF.

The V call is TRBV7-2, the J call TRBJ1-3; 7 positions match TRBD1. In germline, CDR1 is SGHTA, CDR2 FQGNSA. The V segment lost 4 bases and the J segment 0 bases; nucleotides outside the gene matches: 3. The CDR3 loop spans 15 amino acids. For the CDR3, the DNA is TGTGCCAGCAGCTATGACAGGGTCTCTGGAAACACCATATATTTT. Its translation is CASSYDRVSGNTIYF.

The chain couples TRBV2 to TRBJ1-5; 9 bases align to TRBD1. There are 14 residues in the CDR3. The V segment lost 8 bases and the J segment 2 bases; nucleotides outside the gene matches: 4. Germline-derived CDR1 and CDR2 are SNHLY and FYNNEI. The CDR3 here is CASAGQGRNQPQHF. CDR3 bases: TGTGCCAGCGCGGGACAGGGTCGCAATCAGCCCCAGCATTTT.

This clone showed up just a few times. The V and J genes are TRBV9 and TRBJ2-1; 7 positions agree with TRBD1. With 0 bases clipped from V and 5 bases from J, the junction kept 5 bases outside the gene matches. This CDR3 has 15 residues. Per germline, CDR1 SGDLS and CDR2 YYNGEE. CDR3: CASSVAPTGDNEQFF. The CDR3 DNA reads TGTGCCAGCAGCGTAGCTCCTACAGGGGACAATGAGCAGTTCTTC.

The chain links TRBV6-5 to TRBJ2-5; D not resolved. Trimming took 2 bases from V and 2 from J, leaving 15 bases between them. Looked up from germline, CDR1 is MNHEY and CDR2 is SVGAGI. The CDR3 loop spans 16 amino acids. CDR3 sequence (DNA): TGTGCCAGCAGTTACGACCACAGACGAAGGCAAGAGACCCAGTACTTC. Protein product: CASSYDHRRRQETQYF.